These T cell receptor beta chains were read from a single sample in a study of blood T cell repertoires in COVID-19. The assay was immunoSEQ multiplex PCR, and TCRdb's table has in-frame clones only and misses some. The sample has 200,000 to 250,000 clones, almost 90% seen once; the top ten hold 14% to 15%. The sample consisted of PBMCs or T cells enriched from blood (not recorded which). These receptors originate from a woman in her forties or fifties with acute COVID-19. The CDR3 runs from the conserved cysteine through the conserved F or W. Only some rows state a clone size, as once, few, many or a class for expanded clones.

TRBV5-6 . CASSSWTSGSTDTQYF
TRBV28 medium-sized CASSSSGPGAGWNSPLHF
TRBV27 . CASSLSLRGTYEQYF
TRBV4-3 . CASSRRAGYGPKDNEQFF
TRBV2 . CASSEAEDRVSNEQFF
TRBV28 . CASKRSGWVGEPGVIGTEAFF
TRBV27 . CASSSGGPKEQYF
TRBV20-1 few CSAPGGYTF
TRBV6-5 once CASSSNRERELDTQYF
TRBV5-1 . CASSLGLAGGITDTQYF
TRBV18 . CASSNQGGLAKNIQYF
TRBV30 . CAWSVTGDTEAFF
TRBV7-3 . CASSSIRGEGYTF
TRBV21-1 . CASSKFRLAGENIQYF